Listed here is a single T cell receptor (beta chain). The primer mix had 60 Vbeta and 13 Jbeta primers. The assay was immunoSEQ multiplex PCR, and TCRdb's table has in-frame clones only and misses some. The data hold around 150,000 clones, with more than 75% observed a single time. The source of the sample is a study of cytomegalovirus exposure and HLA in healthy donors. The TCR originated in a man aged 25-45 years in good health and CMV-seronegative. Sample: PBMCs.

CDR3 sequence: CSVGGPTPRHEQYF. In DNA, the CDR3 is TGCAGCGTAGGGGGACCGACCCCTCGGCACGAGCAGTACTTC. The chain employs TRBV29-1 and TRBJ2-7; weak D call: TRBD1 (6 bases). Trimming shortened V by 6 bases and J by 5 bases, and 20 bases separated the two germline ends. The CDR3 extends over 14 amino acids. Germline CDR1 reads SQVTM; CDR2 reads ANQGSEA.